A selection of T cell receptor beta chains follows, all from one sample in a study of T cells in localized non-small cell lung cancer. The data were produced by immunoSEQ multiplex PCR, yet TCRdb's version contains in-frame clones alone and is incomplete. The table has roughly 89,000 clones, about nine tenths seen once; the top ten hold 4.1%. The sample in question was PBMCs, obtained before any cancer treatment. All receptors derive from a woman between 35 and 75 years old with stage II squamous cell lung carcinoma. CDR3s leave out the opening cysteine and the closing phenylalanine or tryptophan. Size values are once, few and many counts, or a class for expanded clones, and some rows have none.

size	V	CDR3
NA	TRBV19	ASSTDGGSYEQY
once	TRBV11-2	ASSSEPDTEAF
NA	TRBV7-8	ASSPGWGQVPADTQY
NA	TRBV7-2	ASSFGGTHTEPQH
NA	TRBV21-1	ANRGVVMNTEAF
NA	TRBV5-1	ASSPRGQGSGNTIY
NA	TRBV5-1	ASSLGGGGQPQH
NA	TRBV7-9	ASSLTVGLGRDGNGYT
few	TRBV6-1	ASSDDRDLTDTQY
few	TRBV5-4	ASSLGKTVAEETQY
NA	TRBV2	ASTVGATNEKLF
NA	TRBV5-4	ASSLRTALNTEAF